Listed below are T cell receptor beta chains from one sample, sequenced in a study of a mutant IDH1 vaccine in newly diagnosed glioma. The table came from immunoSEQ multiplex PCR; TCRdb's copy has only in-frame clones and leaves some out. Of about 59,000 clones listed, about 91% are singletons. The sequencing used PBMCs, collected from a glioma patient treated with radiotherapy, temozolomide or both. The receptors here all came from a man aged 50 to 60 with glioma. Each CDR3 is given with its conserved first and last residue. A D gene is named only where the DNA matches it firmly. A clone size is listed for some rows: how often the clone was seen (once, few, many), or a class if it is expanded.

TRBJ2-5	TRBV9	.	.	TGTGCCAGCAGCGTAGATCTGGGCAGGGGAGAGACCCAGTACTTC	CASSVDLGRGETQYF
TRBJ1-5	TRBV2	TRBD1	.	TGTGCCAGCACCCGGGACAGGTTCGGGGGACAGCCCCAGCATTTT	CASTRDRFGGQPQHF
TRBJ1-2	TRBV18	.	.	TGTGCCAGCTCACCATATATAGGACGCGAGGGCTACACCTTC	CASSPYIGREGYTF
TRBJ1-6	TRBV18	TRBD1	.	TGTGCCAGCTCTATACAGGGGGCAGGGTCACCCCTCCACTTT	CASSIQGAGSPLHF
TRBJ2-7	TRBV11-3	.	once	TGTGCCAGCAGCCGGGACACCGGATACGAGCAGTACTTC	CASSRDTGYEQYF
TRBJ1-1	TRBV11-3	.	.	TGTGCCAGCAGCTTACGGGGAATCAACACTGAAGCTTTCTTT	CASSLRGINTEAFF
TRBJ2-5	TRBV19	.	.	TGTGCCAGTAGTATAGATCCACGTCAAGAGACCCAGTACTTC	CASSIDPRQETQYF
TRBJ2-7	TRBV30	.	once	TGTGCCTGGAGTCAGGACAGCGACTACGAGCAGTACTTC	CAWSQDSDYEQYF
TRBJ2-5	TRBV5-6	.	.	TGTGCCAGCAGCCCCGGGTGGGGGGGGGCCAGAGAGACCCAGTACTTC	CASSPGWGGARETQYF
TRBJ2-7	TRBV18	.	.	TGTGCCAGCTCACCACAACCGGACAGCTACGAGCAGTACTTC	CASSPQPDSYEQYF
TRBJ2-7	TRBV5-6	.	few	TGTGCCAGCAGCTTGGGTGGGAGGAGCTCCTACGAGCAGTACTTC	CASSLGGRSSYEQYF
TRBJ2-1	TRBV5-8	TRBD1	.	TGTGCCAGCAGTTGGAGGACAGGGGGTAATGAGCAGTTCTTC	CASSWRTGGNEQFF
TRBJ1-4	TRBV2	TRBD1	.	TGTGCCAGCAGTCTGGACAGGGATAATGAAAAACTGTTTTTT	CASSLDRDNEKLFF
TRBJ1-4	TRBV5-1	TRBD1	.	TGCGCCAGCAGCGGATGGACAGGGTCGTACCCTAATGAAAAACTGTTTTTT	CASSGWTGSYPNEKLFF
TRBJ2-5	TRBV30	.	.	TGTGCCTGGAGTTCTCAGGGGACTAAGAAAGAGACCCAGTACTTC	CAWSSQGTKKETQYF
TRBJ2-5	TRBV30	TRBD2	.	TGTGCCTCCTTAACGGGGGGGCACGGCCAGTACTTC	CASLTGGHGQYF
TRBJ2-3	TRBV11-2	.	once	TGTGCCAGCAGCCTGGCCATCTTGGATGCAGATACGCAGTATTTT	CASSLAILDADTQYF
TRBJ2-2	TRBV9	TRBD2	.	TGTGCCAGCAGCGATAGCGGGTCGAACACCGGGGAGCTGTTTTTT	CASSDSGSNTGELFF
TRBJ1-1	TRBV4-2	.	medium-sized	TGTGCCAGCAGCCAAGAGGCGGGCAGGCAGAACACTGAAGCTTTCTTT	CASSQEAGRQNTEAFF
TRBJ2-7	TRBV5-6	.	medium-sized	TGTGCCAGCACTCGAGACCAGACGTTCTACGAGCAGTACTTC	CASTRDQTFYEQYF
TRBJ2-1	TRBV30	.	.	TGTGCCTGGGGGGCGGTTCGGAATGAGCAGTTCTTC	CAWGAVRNEQFF
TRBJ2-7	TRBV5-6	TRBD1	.	TGTGCCAGCAGGAGACAGGGGGCCAACTACGAGCAGTACTTC	CASRRQGANYEQYF
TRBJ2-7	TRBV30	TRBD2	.	TGTGCCTGGACCCCTAGCGGGAGCGACGAGCAGTACTTC	CAWTPSGSDEQYF
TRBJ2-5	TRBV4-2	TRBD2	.	TGTGCCAGCAGCCAAGCTAGCGGGATCCAAGAGACCCAGTACTTC	CASSQASGIQETQYF
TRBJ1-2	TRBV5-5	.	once	TGTGCCAGCAGCTTGGCCTACGAGGACGGCTACACCTTC	CASSLAYEDGYTF
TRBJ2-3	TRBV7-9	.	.	TGTGCCAGCAGCTTAAGTTCCAGGGTCCTTAGCACAGATACGCAGTATTTT	CASSLSSRVLSTDTQYF
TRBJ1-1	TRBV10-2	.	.	TGCGCCAGCAGGCCCACGGTTGGCCCTGAAGCTTTCTTT	CASRPTVGPEAFF
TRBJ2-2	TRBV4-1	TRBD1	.	TGCGCCAGCAGCCAGCAGACAGGGGGATACACCGGGGAGCTGTTTTTT	CASSQQTGGYTGELFF
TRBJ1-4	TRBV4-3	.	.	TGCGCCAACAGCCAAGATCCGGCGGTTGCAACTAATGAAAAACTGTTTTTT	CANSQDPAVATNEKLFF
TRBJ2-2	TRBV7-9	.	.	TGTGCCGCGAGAGTGCTCACCGGGGAGCTGTTTTTT	CAARVLTGELFF
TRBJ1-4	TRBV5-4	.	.	TGTGCCAGCAGCTTGTGGGGGGATGAAAAACTGTTTTTT	CASSLWGDEKLFF
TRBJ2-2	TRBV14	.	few	TGTGCCAGCAGCCCTCGTCGCAGGGCGAGCGGGGAGCTGTTTTTT	CASSPRRRASGELFF
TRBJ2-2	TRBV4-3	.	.	TGCGCCAGCAGCCCTCAGGCCGGGGAGCTGTTTTTT	CASSPQAGELFF
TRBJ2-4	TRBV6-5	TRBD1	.	TGTGCCAGCAGTAACCAGGGGGTAGCCAAAAACATTCAGTACTTC	CASSNQGVAKNIQYF
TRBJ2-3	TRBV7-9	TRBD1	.	TGTGCCAGCAGCTTTAGGACAGGGGTTGGTGATACGCAGTATTTT	CASSFRTGVGDTQYF
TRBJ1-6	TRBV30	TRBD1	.	TGTGCCCGCTCCGGGACAGGGGGCACAAATTCACCCCTCCACTTT	CARSGTGGTNSPLHF
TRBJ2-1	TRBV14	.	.	TGTGCCAGCAGCCAAGCCCCCCTCACGTACAATGAGCAGTTCTTC	CASSQAPLTYNEQFF
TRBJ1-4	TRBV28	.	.	TGTGCCAGCAGTTCCCGACAGTCAACTAATGAAAAACTGTTTTTT	CASSSRQSTNEKLFF
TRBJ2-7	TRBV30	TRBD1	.	TGTGCCTGGAGTGGCCGGACAGGGTTGTACGAGCAGTACTTC	CAWSGRTGLYEQYF
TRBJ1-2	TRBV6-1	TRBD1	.	TGTGCCAGCACCCTACAGGGGTCTAACTATGGCTACACCTTC	CASTLQGSNYGYTF
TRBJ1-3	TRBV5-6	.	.	TGTGCCAGCAGCACGCTGACGGGATACTCTGGAAACACCATATATTTT	CASSTLTGYSGNTIYF
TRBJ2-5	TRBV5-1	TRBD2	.	TGCGCCAGCAGCCTCCTAGCGGGAATCGAGACCCAGTACTTC	CASSLLAGIETQYF